A selection of T cell receptor beta chains follows, all from one sample in a study of cytomegalovirus exposure and HLA in healthy donors. TCRdb keeps only in-frame clones here, not all; method: immunoSEQ multiplex PCR. The repertoire holds around 140,000 clones, with just under 85% as singletons. The material sequenced was PBMCs. These receptors were collected from a man aged 25-45 years in good health and CMV-seropositive. Each CDR3 is given with its conserved first and last residue. Fields, in order: clone size, V gene, J gene, D gene, CDR3 DNA, CDR3 protein. D genes are given only for firm matches. Some rows have no size entry. The others give once, few or many, or a class for an expanded clone.

-	TRBV7-3	TRBJ2-3	-	TGTGCCAGCAGCTCCCAGGGGAGAGGTCGCACAGATACGCAGTATTTT	CASSSQGRGRTDTQYF
-	TRBV29-1	TRBJ2-5	TRBD2	TGCAGCGTGATCTTCAGGGCTAGCGGGGAGCAGTACTTC	CSVIFRASGEQYF
-	TRBV28	TRBJ1-6	TRBD1	TGTGCCAGCAGTACAAACACAGGGGAGCATTCACCCCTCCACTTT	CASSTNTGEHSPLHF
-	TRBV28	TRBJ2-7	-	TGTGCCAGCAGTTTGAGGCCATCCTACGAGCAGTACTTC	CASSLRPSYEQYF
-	TRBV7-2	TRBJ1-6	-	TGTGCCAGCAGCTTCAAGGGGGTGCCGGCCTCACCCCTCCACTTT	CASSFKGVPASPLHF
-	TRBV15	TRBJ2-7	-	TGTGCCACCAGCAGAGATCAGGGACACGGTCGTGAGCAGTACTTC	CATSRDQGHGREQYF
-	TRBV7-9	TRBJ2-1	TRBD1	TGTGCCAGCAGCCATAACCGGGACAGGGTGACGAGTGAGCAGTTCTTC	CASSHNRDRVTSEQFF
-	TRBV10-2	TRBJ2-2	-	TGCGCCAGCAGGTCTTCAGGGGTAACCGGGGAGCTGTTTTTT	CASRSSGVTGELFF
-	TRBV5-6	TRBJ2-7	TRBD1	TGTGCCAGCAGCTTGGTGACAGGGGCCTCATACGAGCAGTACTTC	CASSLVTGASYEQYF
-	TRBV12-5	TRBJ2-3	TRBD1	TGTGCTAGTGGTTCCCCGACAGGGTCTAGCACAGATACGCAGTATTTT	CASGSPTGSSTDTQYF
-	TRBV28	TRBJ2-1	TRBD1	TGTGCCAGCAGTTTCGGGGGACAGGGTACCTACAATGAGCAGTTCTTC	CASSFGGQGTYNEQFF
-	TRBV30	TRBJ2-3	-	TGTGCCTCGGGACACCTCGGCACAGATACGCAGTATTTT	CASGHLGTDTQYF
-	TRBV28	TRBJ2-5	TRBD2	TGTGCCAGCAGTTCCCCCCTAGCGGACCAAGAGACCCAGTACTTC	CASSSPLADQETQYF
few	TRBV7-3	TRBJ2-1	-	TGTGCCAGCAGCGCAGGGACAACCTACAATGAGCAGTTCTTC	CASSAGTTYNEQFF
-	TRBV27	TRBJ2-2	TRBD2	TGTGCCAGCAGTACGGGACTAGCGGAGATAAACACCGGGGAGCTGTTTTTT	CASSTGLAEINTGELFF
-	TRBV28	TRBJ1-5	-	TGTGCCAGCAGTTTAACCGAAATCATCTATAGCAATCAGCCCCAGCATTTT	CASSLTEIIYSNQPQHF
-	TRBV28	TRBJ2-4	-	TGTGCCAGCAGTGGGGCTGTAGCCAAAAACATTCAGTACTTC	CASSGAVAKNIQYF
-	TRBV5-1	TRBJ2-3	-	TGCGCCACCCGTTCCGCGGGTCTAGAAGATACGCAGTATTTT	CATRSAGLEDTQYF
-	TRBV7-2	TRBJ1-4	-	TGTGCCAGCAGCTTATCAGGTGCAACTAATGAAAAACTGTTTTTT	CASSLSGATNEKLFF
-	TRBV7-9	TRBJ2-1	TRBD2	TGTTCCAGCAGCTTAACGGGACTAGCGGGGGGAAGTTACAATGAGCAGTTCTTC	CSSSLTGLAGGSYNEQFF
-	TRBV19	TRBJ2-7	TRBD2	TGTGCCAGTAGTAAAAGACTAGCGGGAGAGAGCGAGCAGTACTTC	CASSKRLAGESEQYF
-	TRBV5-1	TRBJ1-4	-	TGCGCCAGCAGCTCCTCAGGATCAACTAATGAAAAACTGTTTTTT	CASSSSGSTNEKLFF
-	TRBV9	TRBJ2-3	TRBD2	TGTGCCAGCAGCGCCCGACTAGCGGCTAGCACAGATACGCAGTATTTT	CASSARLAASTDTQYF
-	TRBV6-6	TRBJ2-7	TRBD2	TGTGCCAGCAGATCAACGTACGGGGGGGCATCCTACGAGCAGTACTTC	CASRSTYGGASYEQYF
-	TRBV18	TRBJ2-2	-	TGTGCCAGCTCATCGACTAGGTTGCCCGGGGAGCTGTTTTTT	CASSSTRLPGELFF
-	TRBV7-2	TRBJ2-4	TRBD2	TGTGCCAGCAGCCCAACGACTAGCGGGATGCAAAACATTCAGTACTTC	CASSPTTSGMQNIQYF
-	TRBV27	TRBJ2-1	TRBD2	TGTGCCAGCAGTCTTGGACTAGTGGGCCATGAGCAGTTCTTC	CASSLGLVGHEQFF
once	TRBV6-6	TRBJ1-2	TRBD1	TGTGCCAGCAGCCGGGACAGAACTTATGGCTACACCTTC	CASSRDRTYGYTF
-	TRBV6-5	TRBJ1-2	TRBD1	TGTGCCAGCACAGGACAGGCCAACTATGGCTACACCTTC	CASTGQANYGYTF
-	TRBV7-3	TRBJ2-7	TRBD1	TGTGCCAGCAGCCTGGCCGGGACAGGGGGCTACGAGCAGTACTTC	CASSLAGTGGYEQYF
-	TRBV11-3	TRBJ2-7	-	TGTGCCAGCAGCTTATTTTCCCAGGGAATAGGCGAGCAGTACTTC	CASSLFSQGIGEQYF
-	TRBV5-1	TRBJ2-1	TRBD2	TGCGCCAGCAGCTCTAGCGGGAGCAACACCTACAATGAGCAGTTCTTC	CASSSSGSNTYNEQFF
-	TRBV7-9	TRBJ2-1	TRBD2	TGTGCCAGCAGCTTAGCGACCGGGACTAGGGGCTATGAGCAGTTCTTC	CASSLATGTRGYEQFF
once	TRBV4-2	TRBJ2-5	TRBD2	TGTGCCAGCAGCCAAGGACGGGGGGAAGAGACCCAGTACTTC	CASSQGRGEETQYF
-	TRBV6-4	TRBJ1-1	TRBD1	TGTGCCAGCAGCGGACAGGGAATCGGCCTTATGAACACTGAAGCTTTCTTT	CASSGQGIGLMNTEAFF
-	TRBV5-1	TRBJ1-1	-	TGCGCCAGCAATCAGGACGGGGTCGGGAACACTGAAGCTTTCTTT	CASNQDGVGNTEAFF
-	TRBV5-1	TRBJ1-1	-	TGCGCCAGCAGCTCCAGGGTAGGGGACACTGAAGCTTTCTTT	CASSSRVGDTEAFF
few	TRBV18	TRBJ2-3	-	TGTGCCAGCTCACCACCCCATCCGATCGGGAGCGCCGATACGCAGTATTTT	CASSPPHPIGSADTQYF
-	TRBV7-3	TRBJ2-6	TRBD1	TGTGCCAGCAGCTCATCAGGGGGCCCCCAGGGTGGGGCCAACGTCCTGACTTTC	CASSSSGGPQGGANVLTF
once	TRBV29-1	TRBJ2-2	TRBD1	TGCAGCGCACGGACAGGGGAAGACACCGGGGAGCTGTTTTTT	CSARTGEDTGELFF
-	TRBV14	TRBJ2-1	-	TGTGCCAGCAGCCATTACACCGACAATGAGCAGTTCTTC	CASSHYTDNEQFF
few	TRBV6-5	TRBJ2-7	TRBD1	TGTGCCAGCAGTCCCAGGACAGGCTACGAGCAGTACTTC	CASSPRTGYEQYF
few	TRBV6-5	TRBJ1-2	-	TGTGCCAGCAGAGACGGGGGAATGGGTTTCGATGGCTACACCTTC	CASRDGGMGFDGYTF
-	TRBV5-1	TRBJ2-1	TRBD2	TGCGCCAGCAGCGAGACTAGCGCCTTCAATGAGCAGTTCTTC	CASSETSAFNEQFF
-	TRBV9	TRBJ2-1	-	TGTGCCAGCAGCGTAGGGCCCGGGGGATACAATGAGCAGTTCTTC	CASSVGPGGYNEQFF
-	TRBV28	TRBJ1-1	-	TGTGCCAGCAGTTTGACAGGACCGGGGAGGAACACTGAAGCTTTCTTT	CASSLTGPGRNTEAFF
-	TRBV6-6	TRBJ1-4	-	TGTGCCAGCAGAGGGGGGGAGGAAAAACTGTTTTTT	CASRGGEEKLFF
-	TRBV15	TRBJ1-1	-	TGTGCCACCAGCAGAGATCAGGGAGGGTACACTGAAGCTTTCTTT	CATSRDQGGYTEAFF
-	TRBV2	TRBJ2-2	TRBD1	TGTGCCAGCAGTGAAAGGACAGGGGCAGACGGGGAGCTGTTTTTT	CASSERTGADGELFF